This TCR beta chain was sequenced during a study of technical replicates of blood from a few donors. The protocol was immunoSEQ multiplex PCR, while the TCRdb copy is restricted to in-frame clones and leaves out a portion. The repertoire consists of around 70,000 clones, with about 95% occurring once and the leading ten covering around 0.24%. V was shortened by 4 bases and J by 4 bases, with 14 bases between the two germline ends. This CDR3 contains 15 residues. The chain recombines TRBV5-7 with TRBJ2-2; tentatively, D is TRBD1 (6 bases). TRBV5-7 is an ORF, with its function uncertain. The clonotype was recovered from a human donor in good health. The sequenced sample was T cells isolated from PBMCs. Written as DNA, the CDR3 is TGTGCCAGCAGCCTAAGACAGGTAAGCACCGGGGAGCTGTTTTTT. As protein: CASSLRQVSTGELFF.